These 3 T cell receptor beta chains share one sample of origin, sequenced in a study of shared clonotypes between healthy human individuals. The method was immunoSEQ multiplex PCR; TCRdb's version includes in-frame clones alone and lacks a portion of them. Here the sample spans more than 400,000 clones, about 85% being singletons. The material sequenced was PBMCs. These receptors all stem from a woman in her thirties or forties in good health. Some clones in this sample may be carry-over from other donors' samples.

The CDR3 DNA reads as TGTGCCAGCAGTGAAGCTCCCAGCGGGAAGCTTTTAGGTGGGGCCAAAAACATTCAGTACTTC. It translates to CASSEAPSGKLLGGAKNIQYF. V is TRBV2 and J is TRBJ2-4; 7 nucleotides align to TRBD2. V dropped 0 bases and J dropped 1; count of bases not matched to a gene: 18. Germline loops: CDR1 SNHLY, CDR2 FYNNEI. The CDR3 sequence is 21 residues long.

This chain joins TRBV6-5 and TRBJ1-5; 9 bases map to TRBD1. The germline gives CDR1 MNHEY, CDR2 SVGAGI. The junction had 8 bases not matched to a gene; V was cut back by 4 bases and J by 4 bases. The CDR3 consists of 16 residues. The CDR3 sequence is CASSSRTGTGNQPQHF. DNA for the CDR3: TGTGCCAGCAGTTCCCGGACCGGGACAGGGAATCAGCCCCAGCATTTT.

V usage is TRBV7-2 and J usage is TRBJ2-5; 10 positions agree with TRBD2. From germline, CDR1 is SGHTA and CDR2 FQGNSA. J lost 3 bases, V lost 0 bases, and 1 base had no gene match. The CDR3 is 15 amino acids. Here the CDR3 reads CASSLAGLAEETQYF. The CDR3 region has the DNA TGTGCCAGCAGCTTAGCCGGACTAGCGGAAGAGACCCAGTACTTC.